This entry is about one T cell receptor (beta chain). This sample was included in a study of control samples from healthy donors and cancer patients. This table comes from immunoSEQ multiplex PCR, and its TCRdb copy is limited to in-frame clones, with some not included. The table has about 110,000 clones, about 80% seen once. The CDR3 consists of 13 residues. V was pared by 7 bases and J by 0 bases, with 6 bases between. Germline-derived CDR1 and CDR2 are LNHDA and SQIVND (reference sequence). The V gene is TRBV19, the J gene TRBJ2-2; TRBD1 is a possible D gene (6 bases). The material sequenced was blood. The clonotype originates from a man aged 18 to 30 in good health. The CDR3 nucleotides read TGTGCCAGTAAGGGGGCGAACACCGGGGAGCTGTTTTTT. Translation gives CASKGANTGELFF. Full variable domain (missing parts from reference TRBV19 and TRBJ2-2): DGGITQSPKYLFRKEGQNVTLSCEQNLNHDAMYWYRQDPGQGLRLIYYSQIVNDFQKGDIAEGYSVSREKKESFPLTVTSAQKNPTAFYLCASKGANTGELFFGEGSRLTVL.